The 8 T cell receptor beta chains given below trace back to one sample, sequenced in a study of blood T cell repertoires in COVID-19. Using immunoSEQ multiplex PCR, the repertoire was profiled, and TCRdb retains in-frame clones only, with some absent. The sample lists 55,000 to 65,000 clones, 65% to 90% occurring once. The sequenced sample consisted of peripheral blood. The receptors shown here come from a woman aged 60-75 years with acute or convalescent COVID-19.

This clone was counted a few times. The V gene is TRBV5-6, the J gene TRBJ2-5; 10 bases fit TRBD2. This CDR3 region has 15 residues. Germline CDR1 SGHDT, CDR2 YYEEEE. J gave up 4 bases and V 4 bases, and 7 bases lay outside the gene matches. The chain's CDR3 is CASSKTERGGETQYF. The CDR3 DNA reads TGTGCCAGCAGCAAAACGGAGCGGGGGGGAGAGACCCAGTACTTC. The full variable domain, rest sourced from reference TRBV5-6 and TRBJ2-5, is DAGVTQSPTHLIKTRGQQVTLRCSPKSGHDTVSWYQQALGQGPQFIFQYYEEEERQRGNFPDRFSGHQFPNYSSELNVNALLLGDSALYLCASSKTERGGETQYFGPGTRLLVL.

Only a few counts were recorded for this clone. The J gene is TRBJ1-6, the V gene TRBV6-4; 9 positions match TRBD1. CDR1 and CDR2 from the germline V gene are MRHNA and SNTAGT. The trim removed 10 bases at V and 0 bases at J, leaving 4 bases unmatched. This CDR3 comprises 15 residues. The CDR3 loop reads CATSTGGSYNSPLHF. The CDR3 nucleotides are TGTGCCACTTCGACAGGGGGCTCCTATAATTCACCCCTCCACTTT.

This chain joins TRBV4-2 and TRBJ1-2; perhaps TRBD1 as D (5 bases). The CDR3 extends over 14 amino acids. V was pared by 0 bases and J by 8 bases, with 13 bases between. CDR1 and CDR2 from the germline V gene are LGHNA and YNFKEQ. This CDR3 reads CASSQDEAGMGYTF. The CDR3 coding sequence is TGTGCCAGCAGCCAAGATGAAGCAGGGATGGGCTACACCTTC.

In this sample, this clone turned up a few times. The chain couples TRBV5-1 to TRBJ1-2; TRBD1 aligns across 12 bases. Germline trimming cut 3 bases from V and 8 bases from J; bases unmatched to any gene: 8. The CDR3 spans 15 residues. Germline V lookup: CDR1 SGHRS, CDR2 YFSETQ. This CDR3 is CASSSYGDRGRGYTF. CDR3 nucleotides: TGCGCCAGCAGCTCCTATGGGGACAGGGGGCGAGGCTACACCTTC.

Turning to this clone: A read error may account for a junction end that differs from germline. The chain is built from TRBV6-5 and TRBJ1-2; D is uncertain. The CDR3 spans 12 residues. Germline V gene lookup returns CDR1 MNHEY and CDR2 SVGAGI. Written as DNA, the CDR3 is TGCGCGGGATCGGTCGGTAACTATGGCTACACCTTC. Translating it yields CAGSVGNYGYTF.

V and J are TRBV20-1 and TRBJ2-7; perhaps TRBD2 as D (6 bases). CDR3 size: 15 residues. Trimming shortened V by 3 bases and J by 0 bases, and 15 bases separated the two germline ends. Germline CDR1 is DFQATT and CDR2 is SNEGSKA (reference sequence). The CDR3 coding sequence is TGCAGTGCTAGTGAGCGGAGGGCTAGCTCCTACGAGCAGTACTTC. As protein: CSASERRASSYEQYF.

This clone was recorded a few times. The genes are TRBV6-5 and TRBJ1-1; the D is unclear. Trimming removed 2 bases from V and 7 bases from J, with 11 bases in between. Germline assignment: CDR1 MNHEY and CDR2 SVGAGI. The CDR3 has 13 amino acids. The CDR3 is CASSYRNSLEAFF. As DNA, the CDR3 is TGTGCCAGCAGTTACCGGAACAGCCTTGAAGCTTTCTTT.

V and J are TRBV2 and TRBJ1-2; TRBD1 matches 7 bases. V shed 7 bases, J shed 4 bases, and the junction held 12 bases outside the gene matches. Germline lookup yields CDR1 SNHLY and CDR2 FYNNEI. The CDR3 covers 15 residues. CDR3 amino acids: CASKREQGGSYGYTF. CDR3 in DNA: TGTGCCAGCAAGCGCGAGCAGGGGGGAAGCTATGGCTACACCTTC.